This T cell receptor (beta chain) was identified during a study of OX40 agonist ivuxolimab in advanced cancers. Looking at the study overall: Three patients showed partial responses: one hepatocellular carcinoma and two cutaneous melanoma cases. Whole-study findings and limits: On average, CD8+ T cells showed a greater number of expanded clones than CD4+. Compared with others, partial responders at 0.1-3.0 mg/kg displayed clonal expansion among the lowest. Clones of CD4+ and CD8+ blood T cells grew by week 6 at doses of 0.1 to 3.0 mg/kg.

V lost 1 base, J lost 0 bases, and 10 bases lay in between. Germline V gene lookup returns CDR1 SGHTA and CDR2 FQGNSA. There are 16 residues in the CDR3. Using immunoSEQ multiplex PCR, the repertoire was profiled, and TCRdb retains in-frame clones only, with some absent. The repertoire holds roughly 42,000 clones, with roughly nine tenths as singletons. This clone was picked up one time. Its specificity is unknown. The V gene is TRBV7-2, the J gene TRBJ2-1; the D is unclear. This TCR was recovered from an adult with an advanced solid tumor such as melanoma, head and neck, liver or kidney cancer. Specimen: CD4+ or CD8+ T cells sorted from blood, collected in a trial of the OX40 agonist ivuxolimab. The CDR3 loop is CASSLEGSRSYNEQFF. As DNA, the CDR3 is TGTGCCAGCAGCTTAGAAGGTTCTCGCTCCTACAATGAGCAGTTCTTC.